These 13 T cell receptor beta chains share one sample of origin, sequenced in a study of blood T cells in healthy people across ages. Primers used in a second PCR of about 6 to 11 cycles were a sample-barcoded 5' primer and a J-beta primer mix. MiXCR, run by TCRdb on the 5' RACE reads, gives a single entry per CDR3 protein. The table has roughly 1,700,000 distinct CDR3 sequences, roughly 28% seen once. Sequenced input: blood. The receptor set was obtained from a woman in her thirties in good health.

The chain couples TRBV14 to TRBJ2-1; D is unresolved. Trimming removed 3 bases at V and 7 bases at J, with 13 bases between. Germline CDR1 SGHDN, CDR2 FVKESK. There are 14 residues in the CDR3. The CDR3 spells CASSQLVWPNEQFF. Here the CDR3 DNA reads TGTGCCAGCAGCCAGCTAGTGTGGCCGAATGAGCAGTTCTTC.

This clonotype was found many times. This chain joins TRBV7-9 and TRBJ2-5; D is unclear. Between the trimmed V and J ends, which lost 7 bases and 2 bases, there was a span of 8 bases. The CDR3 has 12 amino acids. The V gene's germline CDR1 is SEHNR and CDR2 FQNEAQ (reference sequence). CDR3 bases: TGTGCCAGCACGGACGATCAAGAGACCCAGTACTTC. Its protein is CASTDDQETQYF. The whole variable domain, filled in from reference TRBV7-9 and TRBJ2-5, reads DTGVSQNPRHKITKRGQNVTFRCDPISEHNRLYWYRQTLGQGPEFLTYFQNEAQLEKSRLLSDRFSAERPKGSFSTLEIQRTEQGDSAMYLCASTDDQETQYFGPGTRLLVL.

The V and J genes are TRBV7-9 and TRBJ1-1; 8 positions match TRBD1. Germline lookup yields CDR1 SEHNR and CDR2 FQNEAQ (reference sequence). The CDR3 has 12 amino acids. With V trimmed by 2 bases and J by 10 bases, 3 bases remained unmatched. CDR3 amino acids: CASSLSTGGAFF. The CDR3 coding sequence is TGTGCCAGCAGCTTAAGTACAGGGGGAGCTTTCTTT. The full variable domain, rest sourced from reference TRBV7-9 and TRBJ1-1, is DTGVSQNPRHKITKRGQNVTFRCDPISEHNRLYWYRQTLGQGPEFLTYFQNEAQLEKSRLLSDRFSAERPKGSFSTLEIQRTEQGDSAMYLCASSLSTGGAFFGQGTRLTVV.

This clonotype has only a few counts. This rearrangement joins TRBV5-1 to TRBJ2-1, with 8 bases identical to TRBD2. Per germline, CDR1 SGHRS and CDR2 YFSETQ. With 0 bases clipped from V and 8 bases from J, the junction kept 10 bases outside the gene matches. This CDR3 is built from 16 residues. CDR3 sequence (DNA): TGCGCCAGCAGCTTGGCGGGGGGGCTTAGGATGGATGAGCAGTTCTTC. This gives the protein CASSLAGGLRMDEQFF.

With respect to this clonotype: A much larger clone lies one base from this, so it may be a read error. The genes are TRBV29-1 and TRBJ2-4; D not certain. Germline CDR1 and CDR2: SQVTM and ANQGSEA. There are 12 residues in the CDR3. Trimming stripped 4 bases from V and 13 bases from J, with 17 bases between. CDR3 residues: CSVVRSYNEQYF. The CDR3 bases are TGCAGCGTTGTAAGAAGTTACAATGAGCAGTACTTC.

The chain carries TRBV6-5 and TRBJ1-2, with 7 bases aligning to TRBD1. CDR1 is MNHEY and CDR2 is SVGAGI in the germline V gene. The V gene end was trimmed by 7 bases and the J gene end by 0 bases; junction bases not matched to a gene: 5. The CDR3 sequence is 14 residues long. The CDR3 reads CASKDRAANYGYTF. The CDR3, as DNA: TGTGCCAGCAAAGACAGGGCAGCTAACTATGGCTACACCTTC.

V and J are TRBV6-1 and TRBJ2-2; 7 bases are shared with TRBD2. Germline V gives CDR1 MNHNS, CDR2 SASEGT. The CDR3 covers 17 residues. V shed 7 bases and J 3 bases; nucleotides not matched to a gene: 14. The CDR3 region is CASIPTGGSGYTGELFF. The CDR3 coding sequence is TGTGCCAGCATCCCCACGGGCGGGAGTGGGTACACCGGGGAGCTGTTTTTT.

CDR3 in DNA: TGCAGTGCTACCGGCAGGGGAAGGGGAAACACCATATATTTT. It codes for CSATGRGRGNTIYF. The gene calls are TRBV20-1 and TRBJ1-3, with D perhaps matching TRBD1 (6 bases). Deletions cut 4 bases from V and 4 bases from J, with 14 bases between. The CDR3 sequence is 14 residues long. Per germline, CDR1 DFQATT and CDR2 SNEGSKA (reference sequence).

This clonotype occurred a few times. V gene TRBV27 combines with J gene TRBJ2-6; D may correspond to TRBD1 or TRBD2 (5 bases each). Germline V gene lookup returns CDR1 MNHEY and CDR2 SMNVEV (reference sequence). With 7 bases removed from V and 4 bases from J, the gap between germline ends came to 14 bases. The CDR3 covers 15 residues. The CDR3 coding sequence is TGTGCCAGCACCTCGGGAAGGGACGGGGCCAACGTCCTGACTTTC. Amino acids: CASTSGRDGANVLTF.

The chain joins TRBV10-3 to TRBJ1-5, with D perhaps TRBD1 (5 bases). This CDR3 contains 14 residues. V lost 6 bases and J 2 bases, leaving 11 bases between the germline ends. Germline V gene sequence: CDR1 ENHRY, CDR2 SYGVKD. This CDR3 is CAIRAGDGNQPQHF. The CDR3 nucleotides are TGTGCCATCAGAGCCGGGGACGGCAATCAGCCCCAGCATTTT.

This clonotype was recorded a few times. V is TRBV15 and J is TRBJ2-1, with 7 bases lining up with TRBD2. Germline V lookup: CDR1 LNHNV, CDR2 YYDKDF (reference sequence). With V trimmed by 5 bases and J by 1 base, 17 bases remained unmatched. This CDR3 is 19 amino acids long. The CDR3 DNA follows: TGTGCCACCAGCCCACCCCGCGGGGGAGATCGTACGTCCTACAATGAGCAGTTCTTC. Amino acids: CATSPPRGGDRTSYNEQFF.

This clonotype was observed many times. This chain uses TRBV5-1 with TRBJ1-2, with no clear D. Trimming removed 5 bases at V and 1 base at J, with 15 bases between. This CDR3 has 15 amino acids. CDR1 and CDR2 from the germline V gene are SGHRS and YFSETQ. CDR3 amino acids: CASRLEPAFNYGYTF. The CDR3 region has the DNA TGCGCCAGCAGGCTTGAGCCGGCCTTTAACTATGGCTACACCTTC.

This clonotype was picked up a small number of times. The chain combines TRBV28 with TRBJ2-5, with D perhaps matching TRBD2 (7 bases). This CDR3 is built from 15 residues. V was shortened by 2 bases and J by 4 bases, with 14 bases between the two germline ends. CDR1 and CDR2 (germline): MDHEN, SYDVKM. The DNA of the CDR3 is TGTGCCAGCAGTTTAAGGGGGGGGGCCGCAGAGACCCAGTACTTC. As protein: CASSLRGGAAETQYF.